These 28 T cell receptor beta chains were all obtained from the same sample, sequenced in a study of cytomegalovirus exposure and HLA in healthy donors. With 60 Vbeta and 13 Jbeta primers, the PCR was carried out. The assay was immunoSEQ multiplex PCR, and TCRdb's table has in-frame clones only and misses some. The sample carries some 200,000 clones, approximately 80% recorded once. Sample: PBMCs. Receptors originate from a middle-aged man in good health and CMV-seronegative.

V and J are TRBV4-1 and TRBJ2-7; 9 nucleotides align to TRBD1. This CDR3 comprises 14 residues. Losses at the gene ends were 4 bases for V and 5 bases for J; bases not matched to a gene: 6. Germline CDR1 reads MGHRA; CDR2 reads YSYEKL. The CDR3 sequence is CASSPRDRAHEQYF. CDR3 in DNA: TGCGCCAGCAGCCCCCGGGACAGGGCCCACGAGCAGTACTTC.

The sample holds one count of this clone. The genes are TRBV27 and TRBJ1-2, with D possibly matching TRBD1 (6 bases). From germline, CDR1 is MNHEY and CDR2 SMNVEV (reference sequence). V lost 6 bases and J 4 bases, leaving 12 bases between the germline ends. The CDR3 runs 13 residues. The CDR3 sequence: CASSPKGGYGYTF. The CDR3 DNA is TGTGCCAGCAGCCCGAAAGGGGGCTATGGCTACACCTTC.

CDR3 nucleotides: TGTGCCAGCAGCACCCGGACTACTAGCACAGATACGCAGTATTTT. This encodes CASSTRTTSTDTQYF. This chain uses TRBV9 with TRBJ2-3; D may be TRBD2 (6 bases). Looked up from germline, CDR1 is SGDLS and CDR2 is YYNGEE. The CDR3 has 15 residues. V lost 4 bases, J lost 0 bases, and 12 bases lay in between.

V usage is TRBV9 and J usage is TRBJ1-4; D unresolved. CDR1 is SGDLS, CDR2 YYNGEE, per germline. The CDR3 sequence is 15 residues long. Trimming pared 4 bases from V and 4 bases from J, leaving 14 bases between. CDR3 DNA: TGTGCCAGCAGCCAAGGAGGGCGCGGTAATGAAAAACTGTTTTTT. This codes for CASSQGGRGNEKLFF.

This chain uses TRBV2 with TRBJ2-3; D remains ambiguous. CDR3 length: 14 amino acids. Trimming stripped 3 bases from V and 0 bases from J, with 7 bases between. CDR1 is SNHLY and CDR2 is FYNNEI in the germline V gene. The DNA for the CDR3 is TGTGCCAGCAGTGACATGACTAGCACAGATACGCAGTATTTT. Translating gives CASSDMTSTDTQYF. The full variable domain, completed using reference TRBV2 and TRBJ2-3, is EPEVTQTPSHQVTQMGQEVILRCVPISNHLYFYWYRQILGQKVEFLVSFYNNEISEKSEIFDDQFSVERPDGSNFTLKIRSTKLEDSAMYFCASSDMTSTDTQYFGPGTRLTVL.

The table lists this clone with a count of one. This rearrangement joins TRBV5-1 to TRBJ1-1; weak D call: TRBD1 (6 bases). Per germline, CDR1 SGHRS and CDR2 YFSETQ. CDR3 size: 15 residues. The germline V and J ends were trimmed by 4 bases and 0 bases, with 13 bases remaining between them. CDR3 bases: TGCGCCAGCAGCCTGGCGGACAGACTGAACACTGAAGCTTTCTTT. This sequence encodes CASSLADRLNTEAFF.

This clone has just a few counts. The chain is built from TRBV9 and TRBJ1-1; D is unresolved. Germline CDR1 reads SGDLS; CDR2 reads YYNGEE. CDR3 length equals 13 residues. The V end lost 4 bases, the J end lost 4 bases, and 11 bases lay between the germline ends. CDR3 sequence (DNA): TGTGCCAGCAGCTCATGGGGAGGCACTGAAGCTTTCTTT. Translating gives CASSSWGGTEAFF.

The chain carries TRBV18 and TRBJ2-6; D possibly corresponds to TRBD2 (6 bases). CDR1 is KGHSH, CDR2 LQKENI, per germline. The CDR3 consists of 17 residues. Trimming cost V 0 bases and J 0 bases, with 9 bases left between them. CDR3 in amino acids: CASSPPGLSSGANVLTF. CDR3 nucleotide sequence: TGTGCCAGCTCACCACCGGGACTGAGCTCTGGGGCCAACGTCCTGACTTTC.

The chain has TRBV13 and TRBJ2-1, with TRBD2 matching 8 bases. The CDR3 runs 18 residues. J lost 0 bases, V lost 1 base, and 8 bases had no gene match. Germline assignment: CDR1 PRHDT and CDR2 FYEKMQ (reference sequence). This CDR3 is CASSLAPAGALSYNEQFF. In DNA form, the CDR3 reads TGTGCCAGCAGCTTAGCCCCAGCGGGGGCCCTCTCCTACAATGAGCAGTTCTTC.

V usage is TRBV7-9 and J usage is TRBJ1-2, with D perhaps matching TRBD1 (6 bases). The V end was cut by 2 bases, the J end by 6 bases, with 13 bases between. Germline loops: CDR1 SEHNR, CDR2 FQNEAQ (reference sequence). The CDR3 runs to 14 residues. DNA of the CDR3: TGTGCCAGCAGCTTACAGGGGTACTTCGATGGCTACACCTTC. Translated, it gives CASSLQGYFDGYTF.

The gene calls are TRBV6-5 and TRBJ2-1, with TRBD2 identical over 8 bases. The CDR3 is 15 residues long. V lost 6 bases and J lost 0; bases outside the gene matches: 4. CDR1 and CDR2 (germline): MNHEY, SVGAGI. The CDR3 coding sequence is TGTGCCAGCAGGCGTCGGGGGGGCTCCTACAATGAGCAGTTCTTC. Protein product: CASRRRGGSYNEQFF.

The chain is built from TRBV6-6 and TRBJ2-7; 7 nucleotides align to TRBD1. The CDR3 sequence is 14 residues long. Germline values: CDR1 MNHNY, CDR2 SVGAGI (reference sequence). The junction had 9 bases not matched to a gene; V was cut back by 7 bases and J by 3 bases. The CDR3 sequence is CASNDRDSHYEQYF. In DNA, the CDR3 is TGTGCCAGCAACGATCGGGACAGCCACTACGAGCAGTACTTC.

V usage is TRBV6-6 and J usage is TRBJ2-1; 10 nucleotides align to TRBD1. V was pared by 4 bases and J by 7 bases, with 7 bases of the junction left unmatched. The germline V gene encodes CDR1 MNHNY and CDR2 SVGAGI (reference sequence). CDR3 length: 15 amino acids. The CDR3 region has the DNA TGTGCCAGCAGTTCCGGGACAGGGGACCGTAATGAGCAGTTCTTC. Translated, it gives CASSSGTGDRNEQFF.

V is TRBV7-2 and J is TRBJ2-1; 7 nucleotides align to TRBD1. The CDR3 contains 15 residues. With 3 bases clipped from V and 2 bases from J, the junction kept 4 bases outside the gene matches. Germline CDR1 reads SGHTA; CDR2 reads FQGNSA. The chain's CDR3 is CASSFRGSAYNEQFF. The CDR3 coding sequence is TGTGCCAGCAGCTTCAGGGGGTCTGCCTACAATGAGCAGTTCTTC.

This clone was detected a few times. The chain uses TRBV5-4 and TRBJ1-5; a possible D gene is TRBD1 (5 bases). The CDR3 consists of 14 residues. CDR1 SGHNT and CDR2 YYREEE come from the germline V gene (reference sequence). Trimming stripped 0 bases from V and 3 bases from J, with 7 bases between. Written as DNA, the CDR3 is TGTGCCAGCAGCTTGGGGGGGGTCAATCAGCCCCAGCATTTT. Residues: CASSLGGVNQPQHF. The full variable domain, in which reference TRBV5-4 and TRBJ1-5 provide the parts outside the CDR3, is ETGVTQSPTHLIKTRGQQVTLRCSSQSGHNTVSWYQQALGQGPQFIFQYYREEENGRGNFPPRFSGLQFPNYSSELNVNALELDDSALYLCASSLGGVNQPQHFGDGTRLSIL.

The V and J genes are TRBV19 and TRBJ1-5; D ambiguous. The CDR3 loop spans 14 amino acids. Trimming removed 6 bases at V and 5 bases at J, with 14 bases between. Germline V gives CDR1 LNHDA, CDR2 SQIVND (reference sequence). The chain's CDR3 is CASSLEEPDQPQHF. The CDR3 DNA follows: TGTGCCAGTAGCCTCGAGGAGCCTGATCAGCCCCAGCATTTT.

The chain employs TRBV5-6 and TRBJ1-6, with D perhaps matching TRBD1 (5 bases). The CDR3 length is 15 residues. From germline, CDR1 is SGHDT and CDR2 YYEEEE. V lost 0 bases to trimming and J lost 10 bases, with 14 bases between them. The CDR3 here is CASSLAGRGYSPLHF. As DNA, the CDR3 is TGTGCCAGCAGCTTGGCCGGGAGGGGATACTCACCCCTCCACTTT.

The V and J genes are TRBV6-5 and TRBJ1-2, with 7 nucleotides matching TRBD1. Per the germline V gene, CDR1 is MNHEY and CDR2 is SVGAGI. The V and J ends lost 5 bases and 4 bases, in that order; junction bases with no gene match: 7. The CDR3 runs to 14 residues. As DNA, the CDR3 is TGTGCCAGCAGTACCACTGACAGGGCCTATGGCTACACCTTC. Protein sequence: CASSTTDRAYGYTF.

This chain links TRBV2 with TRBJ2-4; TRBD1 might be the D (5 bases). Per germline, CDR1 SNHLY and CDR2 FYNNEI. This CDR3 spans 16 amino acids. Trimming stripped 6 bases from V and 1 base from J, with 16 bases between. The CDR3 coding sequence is TGTGCCAGCAGGGGAAGTCAGGGATCGGCCAAAAACATTCAGTACTTC. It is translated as CASRGSQGSAKNIQYF.

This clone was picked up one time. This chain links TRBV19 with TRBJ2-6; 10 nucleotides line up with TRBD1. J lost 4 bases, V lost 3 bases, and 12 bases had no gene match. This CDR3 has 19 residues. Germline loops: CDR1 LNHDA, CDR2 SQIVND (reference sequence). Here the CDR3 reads CASSIRTGGLLGGANVLTF. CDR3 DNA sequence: TGTGCCAGTAGTATCCGGACAGGGGGATTACTGGGCGGGGCCAACGTCCTGACTTTC.

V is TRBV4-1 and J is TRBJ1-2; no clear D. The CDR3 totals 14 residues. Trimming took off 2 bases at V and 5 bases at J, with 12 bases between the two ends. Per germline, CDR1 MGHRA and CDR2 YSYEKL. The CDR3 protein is CASSQSLGGYGYTF. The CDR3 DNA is TGCGCCAGCAGCCAATCCCTAGGTGGATATGGCTACACCTTC.

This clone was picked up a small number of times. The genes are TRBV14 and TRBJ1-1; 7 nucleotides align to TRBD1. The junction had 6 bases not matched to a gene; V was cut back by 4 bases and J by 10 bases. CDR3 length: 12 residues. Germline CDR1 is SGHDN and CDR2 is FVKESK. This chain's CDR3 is CASSPDRRVAFF. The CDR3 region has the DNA TGTGCCAGCAGCCCGGACAGGAGAGTAGCTTTCTTT.

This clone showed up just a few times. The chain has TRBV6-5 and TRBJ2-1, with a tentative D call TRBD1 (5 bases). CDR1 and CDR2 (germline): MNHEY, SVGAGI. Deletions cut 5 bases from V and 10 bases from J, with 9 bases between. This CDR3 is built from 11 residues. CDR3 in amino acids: CASSRGQEQFF. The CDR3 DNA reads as TGTGCCAGCAGTAGGGGCCAAGAGCAGTTCTTC.

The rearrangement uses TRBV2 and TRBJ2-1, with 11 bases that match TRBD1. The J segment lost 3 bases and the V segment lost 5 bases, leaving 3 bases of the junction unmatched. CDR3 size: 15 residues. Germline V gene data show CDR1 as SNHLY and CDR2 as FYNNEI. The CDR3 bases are TGTGCCAGCAGTCCGGGACAGGGGGTCTACAATGAGCAGTTCTTC. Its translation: CASSPGQGVYNEQFF.

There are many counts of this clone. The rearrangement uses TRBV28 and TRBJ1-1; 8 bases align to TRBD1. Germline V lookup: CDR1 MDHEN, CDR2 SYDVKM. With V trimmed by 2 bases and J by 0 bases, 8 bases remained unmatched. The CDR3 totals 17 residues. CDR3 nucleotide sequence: TGTGCCAGCAGTTTACCAGGACAGGGATGGTTGAACACTGAAGCTTTCTTT. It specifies CASSLPGQGWLNTEAFF.

The CDR3 is CATSRATGPAFF. CDR3 coding DNA: TGTGCCACCAGCAGGGCGACAGGGCCAGCTTTCTTT. V and J are TRBV15 and TRBJ1-1, with TRBD1 matching 7 bases. Germline V gives CDR1 LNHNV, CDR2 YYDKDF (reference sequence). The CDR3 runs 12 residues. With 3 bases clipped from V and 10 bases from J, the junction kept 5 bases outside the gene matches.

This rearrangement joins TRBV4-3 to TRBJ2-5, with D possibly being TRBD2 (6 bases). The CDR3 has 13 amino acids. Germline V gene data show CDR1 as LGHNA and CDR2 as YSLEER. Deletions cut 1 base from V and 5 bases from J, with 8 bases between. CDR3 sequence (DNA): TGCGCCAGCAGCCAAGTGGAGGGGGAGACCCAGTACTTC. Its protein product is CASSQVEGETQYF.

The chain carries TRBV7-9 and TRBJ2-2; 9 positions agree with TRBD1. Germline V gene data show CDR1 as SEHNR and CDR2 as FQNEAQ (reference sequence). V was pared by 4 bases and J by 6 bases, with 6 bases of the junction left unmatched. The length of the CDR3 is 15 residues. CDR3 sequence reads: CASSYGQGYSGELFF. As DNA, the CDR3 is TGTGCCAGCAGCTACGGACAGGGGTATTCCGGGGAGCTGTTTTTT.